Shown below are 29 T cell receptor beta chains from a single sample sequenced in a study of T cells in Graves' hyperthyroidism and ophthalmopathy. Amplification yielded TCR beta CDR3 regions, with RNA transcripts as the source. A first-round RT-PCR of the TCR CDR3 used the HTBI primer set. MiXCR was run by TCRdb on the multiplex PCR reads, yielding one entry per CDR3 protein. Found here are about 300,000 distinct CDR3 sequences, roughly 14% of them singletons; the top ten hold 6% to 8%. Sample: blood. The receptors were gathered from a woman aged 25 to 39 with Graves' hyperthyroidism that later progressed to Graves' ophthalmopathy.

This clonotype was seen a handful of times. The J gene is TRBJ2-7, the V gene TRBV5-8; TRBD2 matches at 10 bases. Germline CDR1 and CDR2: SGHTS and YDEGEE. V lost 3 bases, J lost 1 base, and 7 bases stayed unmatched. The length of the CDR3 is 16 residues. The CDR3 DNA reads TGTGCCAGCAGCTGGTATACTAGCGGGGCGTCCTACGAGCAGTACTTC. It yields the protein CASSWYTSGASYEQYF.

This clonotype came up a few times. This may come from a read error, since a much larger clone is one base off. This chain uses TRBV28 with TRBJ2-7; D assignment may be TRBD1 or TRBD2 (5 bases each). Germline V CDR1 and CDR2: MDHEN, SYDVKM. This CDR3 is built from 14 residues. CDR3: CASSFAGSSYGQYF. For the CDR3, the DNA is TGTGCCAGCAGTTTCGCAGGGAGTTCCTACGGGCAGTACTTC.

The chain carries TRBV7-2 and TRBJ2-1, with D possibly TRBD2 on 6 matching bases. This CDR3 is built from 13 residues. The germline V gene encodes CDR1 SGHTA and CDR2 FQGNSA. Trimming removed 7 bases from V and 8 bases from J, with 15 bases in between. Written as DNA, the CDR3 is TGTGCCAGCACCCTTATCCCGGGAGATGAGCAGTTCTTC. This gives the protein CASTLIPGDEQFF.

This clonotype was counted ten times or more. This chain joins TRBV2 and TRBJ2-1, with D possibly being TRBD1 (6 bases). Trimming left V 7 bases short and J 6 bases short, with 13 bases between. Germline values: CDR1 SNHLY, CDR2 FYNNEI. The CDR3 extends over 13 amino acids. CDR3: CASNGGTSNEQFF. CDR3 nucleotide sequence: TGTGCCAGCAATGGGGGCACCTCCAATGAGCAGTTCTTC.

In its sample, this clonotype was seen many times. The chain links TRBV12-3 or TRBV12-4 to TRBJ1-4; a weak D match, TRBD1 (5 bases). CDR3 size: 13 residues. Trimming stripped 10 bases from V and 8 bases from J, with 17 bases between. The CDR3 nucleotides read TGTGCCATCGACGGGGCTCTGGGCGAAAAACTGTTTTTT. This translates into CAIDGALGEKLFF.

This clonotype was seen only a few times. The V call is TRBV7-3, the J call TRBJ2-6; either TRBD1 or TRBD2 may supply D (5 bases each). The V gene's germline CDR1 is SGHTA and CDR2 FQGTGA. Trimming shortened V by 4 bases and J by 4 bases, and 20 bases separated the two germline ends. The CDR3 totals 18 residues. CDR3 sequence reads: CASSSPTRGTSGANVLTF. For the CDR3, the DNA is TGTGCCAGCAGCTCCCCGACGAGGGGCACCTCAGGGGCCAACGTCCTGACTTTC.

This clonotype was observed many times. V and J are TRBV6-6 and TRBJ2-7; a weak D match, TRBD2 (5 bases). The V end was cut by 2 bases, the J end by 5 bases, with 13 bases between. Germline CDR1 is MNHNY and CDR2 is SVGAGI (reference sequence). This CDR3 contains 14 residues. Here the CDR3 DNA reads TGTGCCAGCAGTTACGACGAGGGCCTTGACGAGCAGTACTTC. This sequence encodes CASSYDEGLDEQYF.

This clonotype has just a few counts. The conserved phenylalanine or tryptophan is not found at the CDR3 terminus, so this likely reflects a read error. The chain combines TRBV9 with TRBJ2-2; 12 bases are a match to TRBD2. Trimming at V came to 0 bases and at J to 2 bases, leaving 5 bases not matched to a gene. Germline V CDR1 and CDR2: SGDLS, YYNGEE. The CDR3 spans 18 residues. CDR3 nucleotide sequence: TGTGCCAGCAGCGTAGATCCGACTAGCGGGAGAAACACCGGGGAGCTGTTTCTT. The encoded protein is CASSVDPTSGRNTGELFL.

The table lists this clonotype with many counts. CDR3 nucleotide sequence: TGTGCCAGCAGCCCGGGACTCGGTGGGGGCACAGATACGCAGTATTTT. Translation: CASSPGLGGGTDTQYF. V gene TRBV3-2 combines with J gene TRBJ2-3; the table's D call TRBD2 went unverified against the DNA. TRBV3-2 is designated a pseudogene. This CDR3 has 16 amino acids.

The V and J genes are TRBV4-2 and TRBJ2-2; D is perhaps TRBD1 (6 bases). The V gene lost 1 base and the J gene lost 5 bases, with 11 bases spanning the gap. CDR3 length: 15 amino acids. Germline V CDR1 and CDR2: LGHNA, YNFKEQ. Here the CDR3 DNA reads TGTGCCAGCAGCCAAGGCTCGACAGGAACCGGGGAGCTGTTTTTT. It specifies CASSQGSTGTGELFF.

There are many counts of this clonotype. The genes are TRBV30 and TRBJ1-1; maybe TRBD1 (5 bases). CDR3 length equals 13 residues. V was trimmed by 5 bases and J by 8 bases, leaving 18 bases between them. CDR1 is GTSNPN and CDR2 is SVGIG in the germline V gene (reference sequence). CDR3 in amino acids: CAWGNGGGREAFF. CDR3 DNA: TGTGCCTGGGGGAACGGGGGTGGCAGAGAAGCTTTCTTT.

This clonotype came up a few times. This chain uses TRBV7-8 with TRBJ2-2, with a possible D match to TRBD2 (6 bases). Germline V lookup: CDR1 SGHVS, CDR2 FQNEAQ. There are 15 residues in the CDR3. Trimming cost V 2 bases and J 2 bases, with 9 bases left between them. This chain's CDR3 is CASSLNSGNTGELFF. CDR3 bases: TGTGCCAGCAGCTTAAATAGCGGAAACACCGGGGAGCTGTTTTTT.

This clonotype has only a few counts. The chain carries TRBV4-3 and TRBJ1-3; D is undetermined. Germline assignment: CDR1 LGHNA and CDR2 YSLEER. The CDR3 runs 16 residues. The V and J ends lost 0 bases and 3 bases respectively, with 12 bases between them. DNA of the CDR3: TGCGCCAGCAGCCAAGATAAAAGGGAGAGTGGAAACACCATATATTTT. Protein sequence: CASSQDKRESGNTIYF.

This clonotype was recorded many times. The chain joins TRBV11-3 to TRBJ2-1, with TRBD2 matching over 9 bases. Germline trimming cut 5 bases from V and 1 base from J; bases unmatched to any gene: 12. The CDR3 contains 18 residues. The germline V gene has CDR1 SGHNT and CDR2 YENEEA. CDR3 residues: CASSRGLAGNTSYNEQFF. The CDR3, as DNA: TGTGCCAGCAGCCGGGGGCTAGCGGGGAATACATCCTACAATGAGCAGTTCTTC.

This clonotype came up many times. This CDR3 is CASSFRQGQPQHF. As DNA, the CDR3 is TGTGCCAGCAGTTTTCGACAAGGTCAGCCCCAGCATTTT. V usage is TRBV28 and J usage is TRBJ1-5; unclear D gene. The CDR3 length is 13 residues. V was pared by 3 bases and J by 6 bases, with 9 bases between. Germline-derived CDR1 and CDR2 are MDHEN and SYDVKM.

The V and J genes are TRBV3-1 and TRBJ1-3, with D hard to call. The CDR3 contains 15 residues. Germline V CDR1 and CDR2: LGHDT, YNNKEL (reference sequence). The germline V and J ends were trimmed by 4 bases and 2 bases, with 12 bases remaining between them. CDR3 residues: CASSPHGPAGNTIYF. The CDR3 nucleotides read TGTGCCAGCAGCCCTCATGGACCGGCTGGAAACACCATATATTTT.

The chain is built from TRBV11-2 and TRBJ2-3; 14 bases fit TRBD2. Germline trimming cut 7 bases from V and 0 bases from J; bases unmatched to any gene: 9. The CDR3 has 18 residues. Germline V gene data show CDR1 as SGHAT and CDR2 as FQNNGV. DNA for the CDR3: TGTGCCAGCAACCGTGGGACTAGCGGGGGATATAGCACAGATACGCAGTATTTT. Protein product: CASNRGTSGGYSTDTQYF.

This clonotype was detected ten times or more. The V and J genes are TRBV12-3 or TRBV12-4 and TRBJ2-3; 9 bases align to TRBD2. The trim removed 5 bases at V and 5 bases at J, leaving 11 bases unmatched. The CDR3 sequence is 16 residues long. The chain's CDR3 is CASSRGREGRVDTQYF. CDR3 bases: TGTGCCAGCAGTCGGGGGCGGGAGGGCCGTGTAGATACGCAGTATTTT.

This clonotype appeared many times. The V and J genes are TRBV11-2 and TRBJ2-1; tentatively, D is TRBD1 (5 bases). The germline V and J ends were trimmed by 4 bases and 6 bases, with 16 bases remaining between them. The CDR3 has 15 residues. The germline CDR1 and CDR2 sequences are SGHAT and FQNNGV. DNA of the CDR3: TGTGCCAGCAGCTCTATAAAGGGGCGCCTCAATGAGCAGTTCTTC. Translated, it gives CASSSIKGRLNEQFF. Drawing the rest from reference TRBV11-2 and TRBJ2-1, the complete variable domain is EAGVAQSPRYKIIEKRQSVAFWCNPISGHATLYWYQQILGQGPKLLIQFQNNGVVDDSQLPKDRFSAERLKGVDSTLKIQPAKLEDSAVYLCASSSIKGRLNEQFFGPGTRLTVL.

A word on this clonotype: Possible read error: a much larger clone is one base away. The chain has TRBV7-2 and TRBJ2-3; 13 bases are a match to TRBD2. Germline V lookup: CDR1 SGHTA, CDR2 FQGNSA. The CDR3 runs to 20 residues. This CDR3 is CASRPPLGETSGRAPDAQYF. The CDR3, as DNA: TGTGCCAGCAGACCCCCCCTAGGGGAAACTAGCGGGAGGGCCCCAGATGCGCAGTATTTT.

The genes are TRBV4-2 and TRBJ1-3; 7 nucleotides match TRBD1. The CDR3 totals 20 residues. CDR1 is LGHNA, CDR2 YNFKEQ, per germline. With V trimmed by 4 bases and J by 4 bases, 22 bases remained unmatched. The CDR3 DNA follows: TGTGCCAGCAGCCTTCCCCACACATCGCCCTCCGGGACAGACGGAAACACCATATATTTT. Translation: CASSLPHTSPSGTDGNTIYF.

This clonotype was seen ten or more times. V is TRBV2 and J is TRBJ2-5, with 10 nucleotides matching TRBD2. V shed 5 bases, J shed 5 bases, and the junction held 5 bases outside the gene matches. Germline V lookup: CDR1 SNHLY, CDR2 FYNNEI. CDR3 size: 14 residues. The CDR3 spells CASSPAGGGETQYF. CDR3 DNA sequence: TGTGCCAGCAGTCCAGCGGGAGGGGGGGAGACCCAGTACTTC.

This clonotype showed up many times. The V and J genes are TRBV6-5 and TRBJ1-6; a possible D gene is TRBD1 (5 bases). This CDR3 comprises 13 residues. In germline, CDR1 is MNHEY, CDR2 SVGAGI. Trimming took off 2 bases at V and 9 bases at J, with 8 bases between the two ends. CDR3 amino acids: CASSYGGGSPLHF. The CDR3 nucleotides are TGTGCCAGCAGTTACGGGGGGGGTTCACCCCTCCACTTT.

This clonotype was recorded many times. This chain connects TRBV28 to TRBJ1-2; D gene uncertain. V was cut by 5 bases and J by 4 bases, with 26 bases left in between. The CDR3 is made up of 18 amino acids. CDR1 and CDR2 (germline): MDHEN, SYDVKM. Written as DNA, the CDR3 is TGTGCCAGCAGTGAGAGCCCGGGCCTACCGAAAGGGATCTATGGCTACACCTTC. It is translated as CASSESPGLPKGIYGYTF.

This clonotype was detected ten times or more. The rearrangement links TRBV28 to TRBJ2-1; 9 bases agree with TRBD2. Trimming at V came to 8 bases and at J to 8 bases, leaving 7 bases not matched to a gene. Looked up from germline, CDR1 is MDHEN and CDR2 is SYDVKM. The CDR3 is made up of 13 amino acids. CDR3 in DNA: TGTGCCAGCGCTAGCGGGGCCAGCTATGAGCAGTTCTTC. Its protein is CASASGASYEQFF.

In its sample, this clonotype was seen many times. The chain joins TRBV7-9 to TRBJ2-1; unclear D gene. The CDR3 sequence is 15 residues long. CDR1 is SEHNR, CDR2 FQNEAQ, per germline (reference sequence). V was pared by 5 bases and J by 6 bases, with 17 bases between. The CDR3 here is CASSPLNEPRNEQFF. The CDR3 DNA follows: TGTGCCAGCAGCCCACTCAACGAGCCACGCAATGAGCAGTTCTTC.

This clonotype came up a few times. The chain has TRBV5-1 and TRBJ2-5, with a tentative D call TRBD1 (6 bases). Germline V CDR1 and CDR2: SGHRS, YFSETQ. The CDR3 is 15 amino acids. V was shortened by 1 base and J by 1 base, with 11 bases between the two germline ends. This CDR3 is CASSLTGRPQETQYF. CDR3 nucleotide sequence: TGCGCCAGCAGCTTGACAGGGAGACCCCAAGAGACCCAGTACTTC.

Details on this clonotype: Sequence at one end of the junction differs from germline and may be a read error. The chain carries TRBV3-1 and TRBJ2-5, with D perhaps matching TRBD2 (6 bases). The CDR3 contains 12 residues. Germline V gene lookup returns CDR1 LGHDT and CDR2 YNNKEL (reference sequence). The CDR3 loop reads CASNQTGETQHF. The DNA for the CDR3 is TGTGCCAGCAACCAAACGGGAGAGACCCAGCACTTC.

Ten or more counts support this clonotype. The rearrangement links TRBV10-3 to TRBJ2-3; tentatively, D is TRBD2 (5 bases). Germline lookup yields CDR1 ENHRY and CDR2 SYGVKD. V dropped 10 bases and J dropped 2 bases, with 19 bases sitting between them. The CDR3 has 15 residues. CDR3 loop: CATLRALPSTDTQYF. The DNA for the CDR3 is TGTGCCACCCTGAGGGCCCTCCCGTCCACAGATACGCAGTATTTT.